The sequence of this T cell receptor (beta chain) was determined in a study of T cell responses to AZD1222 COVID-19 vaccine. Profiling relied on immunoSEQ multiplex PCR, and the TCRdb table lists in-frame clones only, not all of them. This table holds under 150,000 clones, 75% to 95% found once. CDR1 and CDR2 (germline): WSHSY, SAAADI. Trimming took off 5 bases at V and 1 base at J, with 14 bases between the two ends. This CDR3 contains 15 residues. The receptor comes from an adult in good health. This chain uses TRBV10-2 with TRBJ1-1; weak D call: TRBD1 (5 bases). The specimen was peripheral blood, collected on day 0 of AZD1222 vaccination. The CDR3 coding sequence is TGCGCCAGCAGTACCCGGGGGGGGACGAACACTGAAGCTTTCTTT. This encodes CASSTRGGTNTEAFF.